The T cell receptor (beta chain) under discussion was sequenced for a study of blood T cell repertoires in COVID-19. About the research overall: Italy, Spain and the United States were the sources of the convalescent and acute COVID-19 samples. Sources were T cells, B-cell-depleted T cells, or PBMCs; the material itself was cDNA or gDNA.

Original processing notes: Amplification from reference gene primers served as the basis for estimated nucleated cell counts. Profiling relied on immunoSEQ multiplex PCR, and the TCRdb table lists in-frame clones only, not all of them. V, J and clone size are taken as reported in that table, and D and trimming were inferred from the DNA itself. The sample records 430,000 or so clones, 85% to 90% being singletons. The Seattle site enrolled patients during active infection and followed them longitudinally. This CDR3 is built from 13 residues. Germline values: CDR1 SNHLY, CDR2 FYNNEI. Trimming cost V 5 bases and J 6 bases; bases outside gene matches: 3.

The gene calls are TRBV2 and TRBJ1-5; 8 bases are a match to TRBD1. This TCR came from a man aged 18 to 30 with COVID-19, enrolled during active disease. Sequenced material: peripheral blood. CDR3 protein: CASSPTGAQPQHF. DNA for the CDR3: TGTGCCAGCAGTCCGACAGGGGCTCAGCCCCAGCATTTT.